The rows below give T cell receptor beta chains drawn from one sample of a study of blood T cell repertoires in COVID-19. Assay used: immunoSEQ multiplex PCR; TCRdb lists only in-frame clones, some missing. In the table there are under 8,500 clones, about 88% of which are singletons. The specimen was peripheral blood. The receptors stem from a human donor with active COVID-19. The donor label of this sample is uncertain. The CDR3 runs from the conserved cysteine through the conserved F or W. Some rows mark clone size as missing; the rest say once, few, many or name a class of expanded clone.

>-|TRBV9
CASSVSAGELFF
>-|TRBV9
CASSASGWSSYEQYF
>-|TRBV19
CASSIGAEAFF
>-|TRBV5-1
CASSLDPSSARHTEAFF
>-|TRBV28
CASSLYDRSYEQYF
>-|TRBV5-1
CASSFEQDTYEQYF
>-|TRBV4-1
CASSQDRLAGHSYNEQFF
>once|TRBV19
CASSFSGREETQYF
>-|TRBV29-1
CSVVVPGQVYEQYF
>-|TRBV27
CASSPGGENTGELFF
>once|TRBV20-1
CSAGSGNEQFF
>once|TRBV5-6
CASSWTSEVSYEQYF
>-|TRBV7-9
CASSSMVAASTDTQYF
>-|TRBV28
CASSPGTSCETQYF
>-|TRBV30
CAWSGTAISTDTQYF
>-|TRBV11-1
CASSLARGVNSDTQYF
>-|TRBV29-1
CSVLAGPPSGANVLTF
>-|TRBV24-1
CATNPEGGIFDSPLHF
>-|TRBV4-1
CASSLQGSSGYTF
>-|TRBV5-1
CASSPNGQGALNAIYF
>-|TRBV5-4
CASSLDQGSSPLHF
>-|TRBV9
CASSPNTGGNTIYF
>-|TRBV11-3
CASSVGTAGTEAFF
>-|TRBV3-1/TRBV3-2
CASSTKVGEAGKNIQYF
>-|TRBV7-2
CASSHPTGTYNEQFF
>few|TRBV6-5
CASRRAENSPLHF
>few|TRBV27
CASSFTAQETQYF
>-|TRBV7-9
CASSPYRGGQETQYF
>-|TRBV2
CASSDVRLTGLSNQPQHF
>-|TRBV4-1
CASSDRTDNEQFF
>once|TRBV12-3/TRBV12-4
CASSLTLNTEAFF
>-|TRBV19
CASSASGYDTEAFF
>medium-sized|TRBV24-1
CATSERRGYGYTF
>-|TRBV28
CASSWSPDGGYNEQFF
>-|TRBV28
CASSLPGGFYGYTF
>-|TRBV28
CASRSGQYSNQPQHF
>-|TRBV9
CASSVAEELEQYF
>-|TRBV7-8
CASSRRFRTSGSRSYNEQFF
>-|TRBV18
CASSRNREGSYEQYF